These 8 T cell receptor beta chains originate from one sample sequenced in a study of shared T cell receptors in the human thymus. Some clones are missing from TCRdb's copy, which holds only in-frame ones; the method was immunoSEQ multiplex PCR. The sample consists of around 730,000 clones, 80% to 90% of them appearing once. These data were also reused for a study on human thymus T cells.

Material: thymocytes. The receptors stem from a girl under three years old with a congenital heart defect.

This clone appeared a few times. This chain joins TRBV7-3 and TRBJ2-5; D possibly corresponds to TRBD2 (6 bases). The CDR3 sequence is 14 residues long. The germline CDR1 and CDR2 sequences are SGHTA and FQGTGA. V was shortened by 2 bases and J by 7 bases, with 14 bases between the two germline ends. The CDR3 DNA follows: TGTGCCAGCAGCTTAGGGGGGACCACCGGGACCCAGTACTTC. This gives the protein CASSLGGTTGTQYF.

The V and J genes are TRBV28 and TRBJ1-1; TRBD1 matches at 7 bases. With 2 bases clipped from V and 4 bases from J, the junction kept 19 bases outside the gene matches. CDR1 and CDR2 from the germline V gene are MDHEN and SYDVKM. CDR3 length: 19 residues. CDR3 nucleotide sequence: TGTGCCAGCAGTTTAGGTCCTGACAGGGTTTTTTCTGGAGGCACTGAAGCTTTCTTT. Its protein product is CASSLGPDRVFSGGTEAFF.

This chain joins TRBV10-3 and TRBJ2-1, with D possibly TRBD2 on 6 matching bases. Germline loops: CDR1 ENHRY, CDR2 SYGVKD. V lost 7 bases and J lost 5, with 24 bases in between. The CDR3 is made up of 17 amino acids. The CDR3: CAIKSRRGGDMDNEQFF. Here the CDR3 DNA reads TGTGCCATCAAGAGTCGGAGGGGAGGAGATATGGACAATGAGCAGTTCTTC.

The chain couples TRBV28 to TRBJ2-2; 12 nucleotides align to TRBD2. V dropped 3 bases and J dropped 0; count of bases not matched to a gene: 2. This CDR3 spans 17 amino acids. CDR1 is MDHEN and CDR2 is SYDVKM in the germline V gene. In DNA form, the CDR3 reads TGTGCCAGCAGTTTGGGACTAGCGGGTCCGAACACCGGGGAGCTGTTTTTT. It encodes CASSLGLAGPNTGELFF.

This clone was recorded a few times. The chain couples TRBV9 to TRBJ2-5; the D is unclear. V shed 4 bases and J shed 4 bases, with 20 bases lying between them. The CDR3 length is 16 residues. CDR1 is SGDLS and CDR2 is YYNGEE in the germline V gene. Here the CDR3 reads CASSPIAGRPRETQYF. As DNA, the CDR3 is TGTGCCAGCAGCCCCATTGCTGGGCGTCCGAGAGAGACCCAGTACTTC.

The V and J genes are TRBV5-1 and TRBJ2-5; D ambiguous. The V gene's germline CDR1 is SGHRS and CDR2 YFSETQ. The length of the CDR3 is 14 residues. V lost 3 bases, J lost 2 bases, and 11 bases lay in between. CDR3: CASSSGRFQETQYF. CDR3 nucleotide sequence: TGCGCCAGCAGCTCTGGCAGGTTTCAAGAGACCCAGTACTTC.

The chain couples TRBV27 to TRBJ2-7, with 8 bases lining up with TRBD1. The CDR3 extends over 15 amino acids. V was clipped by 10 bases and J by 3 bases; unmatched bases: 14. CDR1 and CDR2 from the germline V gene are MNHEY and SMNVEV (reference sequence). CDR3 bases: TGTGCCACCATCAGCGGACAGGGAGGTCGCTACGAGCAGTACTTC. Its protein is CATISGQGGRYEQYF.

The V and J genes are TRBV19 and TRBJ1-6, with 10 bases matching TRBD1. Germline V lookup: CDR1 LNHDA, CDR2 SQIVND (reference sequence). This CDR3 comprises 19 residues. The trim removed 9 bases at V and 9 bases at J, leaving 23 bases unmatched. CDR3 residues: CASSNWGQGITNRFSPLHF. CDR3 in DNA: TGTGCCAGCTCGAACTGGGGACAGGGGATCACAAATCGTTTTTCACCCCTCCACTTT.